This entry lists 15 T cell receptor beta chains sequenced from one sample in a study of blood T cells in healthy people across ages. With a J-beta primer mix and a sample-barcoded 5' primer, a second PCR ran roughly 6 to 12 cycles. TCRdb re-analysed the 5' RACE reads in MiXCR, keeping a single row per CDR3 protein. The sample holds about 970,000 distinct CDR3 sequences, roughly 50% seen once. Sequenced: blood. The receptors derive from a woman aged 55-69 years in good health.

The chain recombines TRBV6-2 or TRBV6-3 with TRBJ1-2; D is ambiguous. The V end lost 6 bases, the J end lost 8 bases, and 10 bases lay between the germline ends. This CDR3 has 11 residues. Per the germline V gene, CDR1 is MNHEY and CDR2 is SVGEGT. The CDR3 here is CASRATGGYTF. CDR3 DNA sequence: TGTGCCAGCAGGGCAACTGGCGGCTACACCTTC.

This chain links TRBV10-3 with TRBJ2-1; 9 bases align to TRBD1. The CDR3 covers 14 residues. Trimming at V came to 6 bases and at J to 4 bases, leaving 4 bases not matched to a gene. Germline loops: CDR1 ENHRY, CDR2 SYGVKD. The DNA for the CDR3 is TGTGCCATCAGGCGGACAGGGGAATACAATGAGCAGTTCTTC. Its protein is CAIRRTGEYNEQFF.

This clonotype was seen more than once but under ten times. This chain connects TRBV5-1 to TRBJ2-1; D gene ambiguous. The germline V gene has CDR1 SGHRS and CDR2 YFSETQ. The CDR3 consists of 13 residues. V was cut by 0 bases and J by 10 bases, with 11 bases left in between. CDR3 coding DNA: TGCGCCAGCAGCTTGGCCAGTGACCTCGAGCAGTTCTTC. Residues: CASSLASDLEQFF.

In its sample, this clonotype was seen a few times. V gene TRBV29-1 combines with J gene TRBJ2-7, with TRBD1 identical over 7 bases. Losses at the gene ends were 6 bases for V and 4 bases for J; bases not matched to a gene: 12. This CDR3 comprises 14 residues. Germline V lookup: CDR1 SQVTM, CDR2 ANQGSEA. This CDR3 reads CSVTDRLGAYEQYF. In DNA, the CDR3 is TGCAGCGTGACGGACAGGTTGGGAGCTTACGAGCAGTACTTC.

This chain uses TRBV12-3 or TRBV12-4 with TRBJ2-3; TRBD2 might be the D (6 bases). V was cut by 5 bases and J by 2 bases, with 11 bases left in between. The CDR3 runs to 14 residues. The CDR3 spells CASSPTRTTDTQYF. The CDR3 DNA follows: TGTGCCAGCAGTCCGACTAGAACCACAGATACGCAGTATTTT.

The chain recombines TRBV7-6 with TRBJ2-5, with D possibly matching TRBD1 (5 bases). The J call is in doubt because the DNA end fits TRBJ2-7 better. Germline assignment: CDR1 SGHVS and CDR2 FNYEAQ. This CDR3 is built from 14 residues. The CDR3 DNA follows: TGTGCCAGCGAACCCCTAGGGGTTCGGTACGAGCAGTACTTC. Translation gives CASEPLGVRYEQYF.

For the CDR3, the DNA is TGTGCCAGCAGCTTAGGTGCAGGGATCGGTTCACCCCTCCACTTT. This codes for CASSLGAGIGSPLHF. The chain recombines TRBV7-9 with TRBJ1-6, with TRBD1 as a possible D gene (5 bases). CDR1 is SEHNR and CDR2 is FQNEAQ in the germline V gene (reference sequence). Trimming removed 1 base at V and 9 bases at J, with 13 bases between. The CDR3 covers 15 residues. The whole variable domain, filled in from reference TRBV7-9 and TRBJ1-6, reads DTGVSQNPRHKITKRGQNVTFRCDPISEHNRLYWYRQTLGQGPEFLTYFQNEAQLEKSRLLSDRFSAERPKGSFSTLEIQRTEQGDSAMYLCASSLGAGIGSPLHFGNGTRLTVT.

The chain joins TRBV27 to TRBJ2-7, with 7 nucleotides matching TRBD2. Germline lookup yields CDR1 MNHEY and CDR2 SMNVEV (reference sequence). V dropped 5 bases and J dropped 3; count of bases not matched to a gene: 10. This CDR3 region has 15 residues. The CDR3 here is CASSPILATNYEQYF. The CDR3 coding sequence is TGTGCCAGCAGTCCAATACTAGCGACTAACTACGAGCAGTACTTC.

The V gene is TRBV4-1, the J gene TRBJ2-1, with TRBD1 as a possible D gene (9 bases). The DNA end is more similar to TRBJ2-7, so the J call may be wrong. The CDR3 runs to 21 residues. CDR1 is MGHRA, CDR2 YSYEKL, per germline. The CDR3 reads CASSHRTGVGLAAFSYNEQYF. The DNA of the CDR3 is TGCGCCAGCAGCCACCGGACAGGGGTAGGACTAGCCGCCTTCTCCTACAATGAGCAGTACTTC.

The gene calls are TRBV20-1 and TRBJ2-5, with D unresolved. The V gene lost 6 bases and the J gene lost 3 bases, with 8 bases spanning the gap. The CDR3 sequence is 11 residues long. CDR1 is DFQATT and CDR2 is SNEGSKA in the germline V gene (reference sequence). The CDR3 nucleotides are TGCAGTGCCTGGCAGGAAGAGACCCAGTACTTC. Encoded protein: CSAWQEETQYF.

V and J are TRBV4-1 and TRBJ2-1; 8 bases are a match to TRBD2. CDR3 length: 16 residues. Per germline, CDR1 MGHRA and CDR2 YSYEKL. The V segment lost 0 bases and the J segment 8 bases; nucleotides outside the gene matches: 9. For the CDR3, the DNA is TGCGCCAGCAGCCAAGATAGACAGCGGGAGAGCGATGAGCAGTTCTTC. This encodes CASSQDRQRESDEQFF.

V usage is TRBV12-5 and J usage is TRBJ2-5; 9 bases match TRBD1. The germline CDR1 and CDR2 sequences are LGHNT and FRNRAP. The CDR3 is 15 amino acids. The trim removed 7 bases at V and 0 bases at J, leaving 6 bases unmatched. The CDR3 DNA reads TGTGCTAGTGTTTTCGGGGACAGGGACCAAGAGACCCAGTACTTC. Its translation is CASVFGDRDQETQYF.

The chain couples TRBV7-2 to TRBJ2-7; 7 bases line up with TRBD2. The J call may be faulty, since TRBJ2-5 better matches the DNA end. Looked up from germline, CDR1 is SGHTA and CDR2 is FQGNSA. This CDR3 comprises 16 residues. This CDR3 reads CASSLGLGGSRKTQYF. CDR3 nucleotides: TGTGCCAGCAGCTTAGGCCTTGGCGGGAGTAGAAAGACCCAGTACTTC.

This clonotype occurred once. The rearrangement links TRBV2 to TRBJ2-4; TRBD1 might be the D (5 bases). The V end lost 7 bases, the J end lost 1 base, and 14 bases lay between the germline ends. The CDR3 extends over 15 amino acids. Germline V gene lookup returns CDR1 SNHLY and CDR2 FYNNEI. CDR3 nucleotide sequence: TGTGCCAGCATAGGGCAGGGCCTTGCCAAAAACATTCAGTACTTC. It codes for CASIGQGLAKNIQYF.

Of note for this clonotype: This may be a read error, as it is one base from a much larger clone. J is TRBJ2-2 and V is TRBV11-3; D not certain. The CDR3 runs to 14 residues. Germline V CDR1 and CDR2: SGHNT, YENEEA. CDR3 loop: CASTLGPDTEELFF. CDR3 nucleotide sequence: TGTGCCAGCACCCTAGGGCCAGACACCGAGGAGCTGTTTTTT.